This T cell receptor beta chain was observed in a study of T cell repertoires in cytomegalovirus infection. As for the study in general: Indications of both CMV infection and matching HLA type were provided by public TCR beta signatures. Whole-study findings and limits: There were HLA-C-restricted CMV-specific TCR beta clonotypes dominating the ex vivo response.

V lost 1 base to trimming and J lost 6 bases, with 7 bases between them. Germline CDR1 reads SGHTA; CDR2 reads FQGNSA. The CDR3 has 13 amino acids. This clonotype has at least ten counts. Its specificity is not known. TCRdb fed the reads into MiXCR, producing one record per CDR3 protein. The table lists fewer than 200,000 distinct CDR3 sequences, roughly 19% of them singletons. The TCR was taken from a human donor in good health (CMV status not recorded). Some clones in this sample may be carry-over from other donors' samples. The specimen was PBMCs. J is TRBJ1-5 and V is TRBV7-2; no reliable D call. The CDR3 bases are TGTGCCAGCAGCTTAGATGGCGGTCAGCCCCAGCATTTT. The encoded protein is CASSLDGGQPQHF.